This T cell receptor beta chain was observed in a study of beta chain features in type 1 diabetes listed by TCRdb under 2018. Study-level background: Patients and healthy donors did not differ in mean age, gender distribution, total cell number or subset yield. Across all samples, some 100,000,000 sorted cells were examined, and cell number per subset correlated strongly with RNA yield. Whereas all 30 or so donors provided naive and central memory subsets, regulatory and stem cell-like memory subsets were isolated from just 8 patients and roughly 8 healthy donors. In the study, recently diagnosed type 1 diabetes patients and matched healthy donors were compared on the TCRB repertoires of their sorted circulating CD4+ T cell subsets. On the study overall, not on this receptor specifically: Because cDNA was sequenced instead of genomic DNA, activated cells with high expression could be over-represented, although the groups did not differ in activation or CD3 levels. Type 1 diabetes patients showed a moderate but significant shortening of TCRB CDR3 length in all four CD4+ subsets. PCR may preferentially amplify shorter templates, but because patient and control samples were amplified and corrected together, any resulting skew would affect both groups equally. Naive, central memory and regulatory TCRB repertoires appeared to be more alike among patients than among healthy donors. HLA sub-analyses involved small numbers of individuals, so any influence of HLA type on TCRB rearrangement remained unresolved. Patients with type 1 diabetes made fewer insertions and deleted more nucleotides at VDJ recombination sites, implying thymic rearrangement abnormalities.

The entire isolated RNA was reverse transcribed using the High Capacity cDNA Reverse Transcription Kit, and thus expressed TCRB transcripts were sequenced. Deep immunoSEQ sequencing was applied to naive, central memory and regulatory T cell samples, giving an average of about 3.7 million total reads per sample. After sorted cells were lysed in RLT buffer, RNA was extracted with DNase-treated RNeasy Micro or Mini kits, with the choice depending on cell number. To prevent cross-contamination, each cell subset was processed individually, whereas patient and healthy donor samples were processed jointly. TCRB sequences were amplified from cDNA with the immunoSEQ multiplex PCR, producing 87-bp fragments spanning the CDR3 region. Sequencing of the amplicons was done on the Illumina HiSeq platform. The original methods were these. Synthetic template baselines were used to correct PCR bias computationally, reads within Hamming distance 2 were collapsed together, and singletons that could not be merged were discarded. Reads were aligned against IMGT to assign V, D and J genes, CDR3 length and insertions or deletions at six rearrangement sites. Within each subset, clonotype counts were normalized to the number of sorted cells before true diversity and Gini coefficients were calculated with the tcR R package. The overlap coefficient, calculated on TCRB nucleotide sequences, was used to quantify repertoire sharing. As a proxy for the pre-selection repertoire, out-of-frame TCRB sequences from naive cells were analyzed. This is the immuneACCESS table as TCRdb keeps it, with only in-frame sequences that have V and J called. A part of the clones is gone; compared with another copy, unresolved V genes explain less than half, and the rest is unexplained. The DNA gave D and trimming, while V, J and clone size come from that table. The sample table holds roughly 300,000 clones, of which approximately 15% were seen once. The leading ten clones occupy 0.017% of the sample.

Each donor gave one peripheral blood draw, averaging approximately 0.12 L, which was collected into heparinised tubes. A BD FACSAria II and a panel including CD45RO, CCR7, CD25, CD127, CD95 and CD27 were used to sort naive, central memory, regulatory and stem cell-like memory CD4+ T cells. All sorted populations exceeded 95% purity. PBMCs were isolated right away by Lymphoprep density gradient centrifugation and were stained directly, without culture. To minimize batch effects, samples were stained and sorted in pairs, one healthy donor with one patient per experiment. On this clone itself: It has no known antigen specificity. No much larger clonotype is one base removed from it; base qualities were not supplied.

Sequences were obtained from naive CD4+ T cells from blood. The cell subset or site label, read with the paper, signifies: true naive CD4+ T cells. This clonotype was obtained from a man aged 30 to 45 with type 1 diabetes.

The nucleotides read TGCACCAGCAAGGGCCTAGCGGGCTACGAGCAGTACTTC. This codes for CTSKGLAGYEQYF. The rearranged segments are TRBV1 and TRBJ2-7; the table's D call, TRBD2, was not checked against the DNA. TRBV1 is noted as a pseudogene. The cysteine opens and the phenylalanine closes a CDR3 of 13 amino acids. Left in the record is the CDR3 DNA by itself, 39 bases read in frame from the first base.